This T cell receptor beta chain derives from a study of CD8 T cells in ankylosing spondylitis. Whole-study results and caveats: In ankylosing spondylitis patients, matched synovial fluid reportedly showed significant enrichment of disease-linked clones. Prior work had noted some motif variants in reactive arthritis blood and synovial fluid. Disease-linked clones bore a CD8+ phenotype and were relatively rare in peripheral blood. About 8 highly homologous variants formed a TCR beta motif that appeared characteristic of ankylosing spondylitis blood.

The CDR3 spans 13 residues. V was clipped by 4 bases and J by 2 bases, with 9 bases between them. With molecular barcodes, quantitative 5'-RACE was used to make the TCR beta libraries. TCRdb itself ran the 5' RACE reads through MiXCR, one entry per CDR3 protein. The table shows over 700,000 distinct CDR3 sequences, with around a fifth occurring only once. This clonotype was observed a handful of times. Antigen unknown. The sample consisted of blood, either unsorted or a sorted T cell fraction (not recorded which). The source is a male donor with ankylosing spondylitis. The chain couples TRBV12-3 or TRBV12-4 to TRBJ2-7; D tentatively fits TRBD1 or TRBD2 (5 bases each). The CDR3 nucleotides are TGTGCCAGCAGTTGGGACCGCCCCTACGAGCAGTACTTC. Encoded protein: CASSWDRPYEQYF.